A selection of T cell receptor beta chains follows, all from one sample in a study of cytomegalovirus exposure and HLA in healthy donors. Sequenced by immunoSEQ multiplex PCR; TCRdb stores in-frame clones only, minus some. The specimen's table records some 30,000 clones. Sequenced material: PBMCs. These receptors all come from a female donor in good health and CMV-seronegative. Both conserved end residues are part of each CDR3. A D gene is named only where the DNA matches it firmly. Clone size appears in some rows only: once, few, many, or a class for an expanded clone.

V gene,J gene,D gene,clone size,CDR3 DNA,CDR3 protein
TRBV7-9,TRBJ2-7,TRBD1,NA,TGTGCCAGCAGCCAGGGACAGACCTACGAGCAGTACTTC,CASSQGQTYEQYF
TRBV9,TRBJ2-1,TRBD2,NA,TGTGCCAGCAGCGGGCTAGCGGGGGGATACAATGAGCAGTTCTTC,CASSGLAGGYNEQFF
TRBV4-1,TRBJ1-2,NA,NA,TGCGCCAGCAGCCAAGATCGCGGTCAGGGGAGTTATGGCTACACCTTC,CASSQDRGQGSYGYTF
TRBV4-1,TRBJ2-1,NA,NA,TGCGCCAGCGGCCCAGGCAGCTCCGACAATGAGCAGTTCTTC,CASGPGSSDNEQFF
TRBV12-5,TRBJ1-5,TRBD1,NA,TGTGCTAGTGGTTTGGCCTCACAGGGGCCTCTCAATCAGCCCCAGCATTTT,CASGLASQGPLNQPQHF
TRBV6-5,TRBJ1-2,NA,NA,TGTGCCAGCAGTTCCGGTTATGGCTACACCTTC,CASSSGYGYTF
TRBV14,TRBJ1-1,TRBD1,NA,TGTGCCAGCAGCCAAGTTAGGGACAGGGGGGTAAGAAATTCTGAAGCTTTCTTT,CASSQVRDRGVRNSEAFF
TRBV6-5,TRBJ2-7,TRBD2,NA,TGTGCCAGCAGTTACTCGTCTCTAGCGGGGACCGGCGAGCAGTACTTC,CASSYSSLAGTGEQYF
TRBV5-1,TRBJ2-7,TRBD1,NA,TGCGCCAGCAGCTCCCGGGACAGGGGTTTTCACAAGCAGTACTTC,CASSSRDRGFHKQYF
TRBV4-2,TRBJ2-7,TRBD1,NA,TGTGCCAGCAGCCAAGGAGCCGGGACAGGGGGCTACGAGCAGTACTTC,CASSQGAGTGGYEQYF
TRBV27,TRBJ1-2,NA,NA,TGTGCCAGCAGTTTATCCCTCAGGGGCGATGGCTACACCTTC,CASSLSLRGDGYTF
TRBV6-5,TRBJ2-7,TRBD1,NA,TGTGCCAGCCTCTCCGGGACAGGGGGCCGCCACGAGCAGTACTTC,CASLSGTGGRHEQYF
TRBV30,TRBJ1-3,TRBD1,NA,TGTGCCTGGATGCACAGGGGGGCTGGAAACACCATATATTTT,CAWMHRGAGNTIYF
TRBV5-6,TRBJ1-2,NA,NA,TGTGCCAGCACCTCCGGGGGACCAAACTATGGCTACACCTTC,CASTSGGPNYGYTF
TRBV30,TRBJ1-1,NA,NA,TGTGCCTGGATAGCCTTCGACGGGAACACTGAAGCTTTCTTT,CAWIAFDGNTEAFF
TRBV19,TRBJ1-5,TRBD1,NA,TGTGCCAGTAGTACGCCCGGGACAGGGATTGGTCAGCCCCAGCATTTT,CASSTPGTGIGQPQHF
TRBV27,TRBJ1-3,NA,NA,TGTGCCAGCAAATCAGGGGTGGGAAACACCATATATTTT,CASKSGVGNTIYF
TRBV11-2,TRBJ1-1,NA,NA,TGTGCCAGCAGCCCACAGGGGAACACTGAAGCTTTCTTT,CASSPQGNTEAFF
TRBV5-6,TRBJ2-1,NA,NA,TGTGCCAGCAGCTTTGGCGCTCGGGATGAGCAGTTCTTC,CASSFGARDEQFF
TRBV5-1,TRBJ1-2,NA,NA,TGCGCCAGCAGCTGGGAGGGGGGCGACAACTATGGCTACACCTTC,CASSWEGGDNYGYTF
TRBV6-1,TRBJ2-7,TRBD1,NA,TGCGCAAGCAGTGAAGGCCTCGGGCAGGGGGCGGTCGAGCAGTACTTC,CASSEGLGQGAVEQYF
TRBV7-9,TRBJ1-4,TRBD1,NA,TGTGCCAGCAGCTCCCGGGACAGGGGCCCCTTATTTTTT,CASSSRDRGPLFF
TRBV23-1,TRBJ1-2,TRBD1,NA,TGCGCCAGCAGTCAACCAAAGCGGACAGGGGGAAGGGGCTACACCTTC,CASSQPKRTGGRGYTF
TRBV2,TRBJ1-5,TRBD1,medium-sized,TGTGCCAGCAGTGAATATTCCGGACAGGGGAATCAGCCCCAGCATTTT,CASSEYSGQGNQPQHF
TRBV7-9,TRBJ2-5,TRBD1,NA,TGTGCCAGCAGCCCCGACAGGGGGTACCAAGAGACCCAGTACTTC,CASSPDRGYQETQYF
TRBV7-6,TRBJ2-7,NA,NA,TGTGCCAGCAGCTCTAAGGGGATCGGCTACGAGCAGTACTTC,CASSSKGIGYEQYF
TRBV6-6,TRBJ1-4,NA,NA,TGTGCCAGCAGCTCGTCTAGTCGTTCTAATGAAAAACTGTTTTTT,CASSSSSRSNEKLFF
TRBV4-1,TRBJ2-3,NA,NA,TGCGCCAGCAGCCAAGATAAGGGGGATACGCAGTATTTT,CASSQDKGDTQYF
TRBV5-1,TRBJ2-7,TRBD2,NA,TGCGCCAGCAGCCCCTACACGGGAGGGACGGGAGAGCAGTACTTC,CASSPYTGGTGEQYF
TRBV6-1,TRBJ1-4,TRBD1,NA,TGTGCCAGCAGCCGACAGGGGACTGAAAAACTGTTTTTT,CASSRQGTEKLFF
TRBV19,TRBJ2-1,NA,NA,TGTGCCAGTAGTATGAAACAGGGAGATGAGCAGTTCTTC,CASSMKQGDEQFF
TRBV20-1,TRBJ1-1,NA,NA,TGCAGTGCAACGGACACTGAAGCTTTCTTT,CSATDTEAFF
TRBV29-1,TRBJ2-7,NA,NA,TGCAGCGTCACAGGGAAAAATGCCTACGAGCAGTACTTC,CSVTGKNAYEQYF
TRBV15,TRBJ2-7,NA,NA,TGTGCCACCAGCAGAGAGGAGCCAGGGTACGAGCAGTACTTC,CATSREEPGYEQYF
TRBV18,TRBJ1-1,NA,NA,TGTGCCAGCTCACCACCTTTCGACAGTCGCACTGAAGCTTTCTTT,CASSPPFDSRTEAFF
TRBV7-3,TRBJ1-1,TRBD1,NA,TGTGCCAGCAGCTCGAGGACAGGGGGAATGAACACTGAAGCTTTCTTT,CASSSRTGGMNTEAFF
TRBV2,TRBJ2-7,NA,NA,TGTGCCAGCAGTGAACAGGGAATCCTGTACGAGCAGTACTTC,CASSEQGILYEQYF
TRBV5-1,TRBJ2-6,NA,NA,TGCGCCAGCAGCTACACAGGGGAGGCTGGGGCCAACGTCCTGACTTTC,CASSYTGEAGANVLTF
TRBV5-1,TRBJ2-1,TRBD2,NA,TGCGCCAGCAGCGGTCCCACTAGCGGCTCTAGGAATGAGCAGTTCTTC,CASSGPTSGSRNEQFF
TRBV10-3,TRBJ2-7,NA,NA,TGTGCCATCAGTGAGAGTAGATACGAGCAGTACTTC,CAISESRYEQYF
TRBV28,TRBJ1-2,NA,NA,TGTGCCAGCAGGGAAGGGGGATCTAACTATGGCTACACCTTC,CASREGGSNYGYTF
TRBV7-3,TRBJ2-1,NA,NA,TGTGCCAGCAGCTTAGGGGGGAAAACCTACAATGAGCAGTTCTTC,CASSLGGKTYNEQFF
TRBV6-5,TRBJ2-4,NA,NA,TGTGCCAGCAGGGCACAGGGCCTAGCCAAAAACATTCAGTACTTC,CASRAQGLAKNIQYF
TRBV5-1,TRBJ2-7,NA,NA,TGCGCCAGCAGCCCGGACGACAGGAGCCCCTGGGGGCAGTACTTC,CASSPDDRSPWGQYF
TRBV5-1,TRBJ1-2,NA,NA,TGCGCCAGCACCGAAGGAACACGGGACTCTTTGGTGAATGGCTACACCTTC,CASTEGTRDSLVNGYTF
TRBV18,TRBJ2-5,TRBD2,NA,TGTGCCAGCTCACCTAGCGGGGATCAAGAGACCCAGTACTTC,CASSPSGDQETQYF
TRBV7-9,TRBJ1-6,NA,NA,TGTGCCAGCAGCCAATTTTATAATTCACCCCTCCACTTT,CASSQFYNSPLHF
TRBV7-9,TRBJ2-4,NA,NA,TGTGCCAGCAGCGCCCCCAGTGATTCCAAAAACATTCAGTACTTC,CASSAPSDSKNIQYF